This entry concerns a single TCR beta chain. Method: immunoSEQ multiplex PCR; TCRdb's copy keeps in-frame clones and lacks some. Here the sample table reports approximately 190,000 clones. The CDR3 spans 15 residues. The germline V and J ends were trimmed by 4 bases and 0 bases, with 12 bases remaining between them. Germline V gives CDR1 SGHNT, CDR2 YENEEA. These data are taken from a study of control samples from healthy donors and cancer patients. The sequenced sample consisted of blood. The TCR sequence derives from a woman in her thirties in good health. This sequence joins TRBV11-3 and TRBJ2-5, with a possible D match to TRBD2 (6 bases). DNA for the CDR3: TGTGCCAGCAGCTCCCCTAGCGAGTACCAAGAGACCCAGTACTTC. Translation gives CASSSPSEYQETQYF.